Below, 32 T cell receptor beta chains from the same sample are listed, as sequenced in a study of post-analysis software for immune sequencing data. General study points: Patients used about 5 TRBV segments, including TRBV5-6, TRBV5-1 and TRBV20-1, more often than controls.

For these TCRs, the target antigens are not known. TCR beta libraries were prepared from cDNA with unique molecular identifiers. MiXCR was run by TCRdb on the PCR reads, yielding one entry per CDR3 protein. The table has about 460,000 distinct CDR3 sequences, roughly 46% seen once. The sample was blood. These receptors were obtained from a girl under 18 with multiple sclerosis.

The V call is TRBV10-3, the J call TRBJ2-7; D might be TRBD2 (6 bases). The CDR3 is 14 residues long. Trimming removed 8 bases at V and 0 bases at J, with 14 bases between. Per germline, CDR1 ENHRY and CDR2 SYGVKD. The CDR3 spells CAIGSAGSSYEQYF. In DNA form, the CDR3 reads TGTGCCATCGGGTCGGCGGGGAGCTCCTACGAGCAGTACTTC.

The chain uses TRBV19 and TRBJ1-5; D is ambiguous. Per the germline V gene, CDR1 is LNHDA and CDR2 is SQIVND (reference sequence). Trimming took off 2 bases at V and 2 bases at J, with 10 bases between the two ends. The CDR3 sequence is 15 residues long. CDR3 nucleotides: TGTGCCAGTAGTATATTCAGCGACGGCAATCAGCCCCAGCATTTT. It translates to CASSIFSDGNQPQHF. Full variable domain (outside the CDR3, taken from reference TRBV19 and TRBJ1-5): DGGITQSPKYLFRKEGQNVTLSCEQNLNHDAMYWYRQDPGQGLRLIYYSQIVNDFQKGDIAEGYSVSREKKESFPLTVTSAQKNPTAFYLCASSIFSDGNQPQHFGDGTRLSIL.

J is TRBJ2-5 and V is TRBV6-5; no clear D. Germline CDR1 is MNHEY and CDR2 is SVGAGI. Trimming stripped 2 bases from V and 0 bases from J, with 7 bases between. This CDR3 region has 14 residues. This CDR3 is CASSYAADQETQYF. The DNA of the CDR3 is TGTGCCAGCAGTTACGCGGCAGACCAAGAGACCCAGTACTTC.

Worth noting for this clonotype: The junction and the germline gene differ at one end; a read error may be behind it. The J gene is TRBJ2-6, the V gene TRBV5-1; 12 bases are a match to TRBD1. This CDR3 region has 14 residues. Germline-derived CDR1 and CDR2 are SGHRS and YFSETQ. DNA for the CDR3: TGCGCCAGCAGCGGGACAGGGGGCTACAACGTCCGGACTTTC. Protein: CASSGTGGYNVRTF.

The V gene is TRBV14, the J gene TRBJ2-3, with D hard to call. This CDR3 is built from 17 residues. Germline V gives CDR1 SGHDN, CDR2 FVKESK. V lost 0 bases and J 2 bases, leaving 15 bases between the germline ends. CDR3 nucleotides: TGTGCCAGCAGCCAAGAGTTATCCATTCGGCCCACAGATACGCAGTATTTT. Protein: CASSQELSIRPTDTQYF.

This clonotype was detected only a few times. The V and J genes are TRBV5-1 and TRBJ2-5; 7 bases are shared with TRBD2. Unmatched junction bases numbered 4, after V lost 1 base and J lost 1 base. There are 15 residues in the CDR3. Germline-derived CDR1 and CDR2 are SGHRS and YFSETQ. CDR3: CASSLSGEPQETQYF. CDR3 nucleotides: TGCGCCAGCAGCTTGAGCGGGGAACCCCAAGAGACCCAGTACTTC. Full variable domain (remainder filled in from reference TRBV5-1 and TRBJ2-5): KAGVTQTPRYLIKTRGQQVTLSCSPISGHRSVSWYQQTPGQGLQFLFEYFSETQRNKGNFPGRFSGRQFSNSRSEMNVSTLELGDSALYLCASSLSGEPQETQYFGPGTRLLVL.

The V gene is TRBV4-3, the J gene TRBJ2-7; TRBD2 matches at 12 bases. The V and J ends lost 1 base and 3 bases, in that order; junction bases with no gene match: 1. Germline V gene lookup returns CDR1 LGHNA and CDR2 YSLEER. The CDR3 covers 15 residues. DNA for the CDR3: TGCGCCAGCAGCCAAGCACTAGCGGGAGGCTACGAGCAGTACTTC. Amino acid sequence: CASSQALAGGYEQYF.

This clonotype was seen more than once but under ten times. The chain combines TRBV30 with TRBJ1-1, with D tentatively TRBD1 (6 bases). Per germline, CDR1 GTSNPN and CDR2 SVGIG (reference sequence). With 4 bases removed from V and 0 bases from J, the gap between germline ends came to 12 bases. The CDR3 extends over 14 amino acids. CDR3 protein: CAWNPGGMNTEAFF. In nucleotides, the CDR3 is TGTGCCTGGAACCCGGGGGGCATGAACACTGAAGCTTTCTTT.

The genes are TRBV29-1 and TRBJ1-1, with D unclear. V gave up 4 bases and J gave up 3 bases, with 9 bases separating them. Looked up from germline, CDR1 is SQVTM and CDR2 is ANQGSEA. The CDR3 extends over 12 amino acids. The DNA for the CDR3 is TGCAGCGTTGTTATCGCAGACACTGAAGCTTTCTTT. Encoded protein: CSVVIADTEAFF.

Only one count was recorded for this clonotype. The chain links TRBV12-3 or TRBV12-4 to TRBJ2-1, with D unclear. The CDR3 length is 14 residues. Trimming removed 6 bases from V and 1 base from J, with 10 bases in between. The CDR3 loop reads CASRDVGSYNEQFF. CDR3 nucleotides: TGTGCCAGCAGAGACGTGGGGTCCTACAATGAGCAGTTCTTC.

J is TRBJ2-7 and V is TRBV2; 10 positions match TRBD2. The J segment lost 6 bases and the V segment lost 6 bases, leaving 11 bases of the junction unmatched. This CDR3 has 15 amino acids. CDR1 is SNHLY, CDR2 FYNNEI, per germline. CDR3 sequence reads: CASSQRLGTSVEQYF. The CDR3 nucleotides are TGTGCCAGCAGCCAGCGTTTAGGGACTAGCGTCGAGCAGTACTTC.

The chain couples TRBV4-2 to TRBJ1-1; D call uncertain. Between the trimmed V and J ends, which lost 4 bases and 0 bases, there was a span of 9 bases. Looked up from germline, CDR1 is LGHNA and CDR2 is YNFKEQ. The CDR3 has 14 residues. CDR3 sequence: CASSRAGMNTEAFF. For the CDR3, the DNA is TGTGCCAGCAGCCGAGCGGGGATGAACACTGAAGCTTTCTTT.

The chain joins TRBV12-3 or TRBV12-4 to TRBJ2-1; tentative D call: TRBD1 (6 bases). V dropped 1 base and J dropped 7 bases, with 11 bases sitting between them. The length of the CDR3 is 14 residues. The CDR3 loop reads CASSLGRGRNEQFF. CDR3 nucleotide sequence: TGTGCCAGCAGTTTAGGCAGGGGCCGGAATGAGCAGTTCTTC.

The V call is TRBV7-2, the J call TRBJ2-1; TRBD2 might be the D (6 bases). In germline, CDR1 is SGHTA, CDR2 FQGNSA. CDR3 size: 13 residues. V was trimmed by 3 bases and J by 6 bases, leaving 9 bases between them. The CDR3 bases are TGTGCCAGCAGCTTGCCTAGCGTCAATGAGCAGTTCTTC. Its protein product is CASSLPSVNEQFF.

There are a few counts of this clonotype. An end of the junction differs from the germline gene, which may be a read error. The CDR3 DNA is TGTGCCAGCAGCTTCTTCGGACTGCCTAATGAAAAACGGTTTTTT. Encoded protein: CASSFFGLPNEKRFF. This chain joins TRBV11-2 and TRBJ1-4; D gene ambiguous. There are 15 residues in the CDR3. Germline lookup yields CDR1 SGHAT and CDR2 FQNNGV.

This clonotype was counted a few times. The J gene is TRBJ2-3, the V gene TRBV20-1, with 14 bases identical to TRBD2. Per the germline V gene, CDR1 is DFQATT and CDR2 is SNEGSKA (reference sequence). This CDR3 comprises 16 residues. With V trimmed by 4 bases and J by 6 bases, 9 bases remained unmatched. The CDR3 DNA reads TGCAGTGCTAACCCGGGACTAGCGGGAGAGGGGGATACGCAGTATTTT. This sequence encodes CSANPGLAGEGDTQYF.

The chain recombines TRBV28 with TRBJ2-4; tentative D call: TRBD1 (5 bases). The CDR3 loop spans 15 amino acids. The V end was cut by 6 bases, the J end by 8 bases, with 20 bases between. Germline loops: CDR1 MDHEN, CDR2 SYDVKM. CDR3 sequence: CASSPRQSLAYIQYF. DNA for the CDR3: TGTGCCAGCAGCCCGCGACAGTCTCTCGCGTACATTCAGTACTTC.

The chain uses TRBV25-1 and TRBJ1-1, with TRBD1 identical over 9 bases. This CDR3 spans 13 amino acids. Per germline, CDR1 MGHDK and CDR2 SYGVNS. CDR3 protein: CATDRGLGTEAFF. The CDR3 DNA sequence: TGTGCGACGGACAGGGGACTCGGCACTGAAGCTTTCTTT. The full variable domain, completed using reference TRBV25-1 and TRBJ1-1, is EADIYQTPRYLVIGTGKKITLECSQTMGHDKMYWYQQDPGMELHLIHYSYGVNSTEKGDLSSESTVSRIRTEHFPLTLESARPSHTSQYLCATDRGLGTEAFFGQGTRLTVV.

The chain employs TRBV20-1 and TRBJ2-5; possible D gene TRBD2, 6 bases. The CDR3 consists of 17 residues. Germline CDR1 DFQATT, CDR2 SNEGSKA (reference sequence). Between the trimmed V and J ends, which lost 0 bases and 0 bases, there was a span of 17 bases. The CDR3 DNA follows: TGCAGTGCTAGAGATTTCGGACGGGGACTGTACCAAGAGACCCAGTACTTC. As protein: CSARDFGRGLYQETQYF.

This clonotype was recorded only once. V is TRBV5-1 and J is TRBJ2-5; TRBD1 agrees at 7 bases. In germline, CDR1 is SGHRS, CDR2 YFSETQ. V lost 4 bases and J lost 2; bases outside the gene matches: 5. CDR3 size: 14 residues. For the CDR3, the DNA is TGCGCCAGCAGCCTGGGACAGATGCAAGAGACCCAGTACTTC. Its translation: CASSLGQMQETQYF.

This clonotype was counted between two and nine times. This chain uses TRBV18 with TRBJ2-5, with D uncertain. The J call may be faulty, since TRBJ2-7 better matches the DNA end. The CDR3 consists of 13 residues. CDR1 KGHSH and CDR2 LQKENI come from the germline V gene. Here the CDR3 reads CASSPPQAYEQYF. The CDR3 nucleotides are TGTGCCAGCTCACCGCCCCAGGCGTACGAGCAGTACTTC.

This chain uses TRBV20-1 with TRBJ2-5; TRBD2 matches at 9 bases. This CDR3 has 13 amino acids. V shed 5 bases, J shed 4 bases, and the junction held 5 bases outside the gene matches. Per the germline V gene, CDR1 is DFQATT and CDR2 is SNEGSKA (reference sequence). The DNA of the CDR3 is TGCAGTGCTTCGCCACTAGCGGGAGAGACCCAGTACTTC. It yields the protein CSASPLAGETQYF.

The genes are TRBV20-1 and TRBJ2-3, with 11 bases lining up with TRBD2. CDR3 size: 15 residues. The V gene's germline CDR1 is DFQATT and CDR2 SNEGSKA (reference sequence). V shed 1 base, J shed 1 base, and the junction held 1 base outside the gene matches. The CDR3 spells CSARGLAGRTDTQYF. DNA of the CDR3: TGCAGTGCTAGAGGACTAGCGGGACGCACAGATACGCAGTATTTT.

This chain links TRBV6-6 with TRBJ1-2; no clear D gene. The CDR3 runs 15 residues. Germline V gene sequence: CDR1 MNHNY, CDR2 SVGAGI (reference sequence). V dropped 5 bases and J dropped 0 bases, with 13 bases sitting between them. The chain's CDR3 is CASSTYAGTNYGYTF. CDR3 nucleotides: TGTGCCAGCAGTACGTACGCGGGTACTAACTATGGCTACACCTTC.

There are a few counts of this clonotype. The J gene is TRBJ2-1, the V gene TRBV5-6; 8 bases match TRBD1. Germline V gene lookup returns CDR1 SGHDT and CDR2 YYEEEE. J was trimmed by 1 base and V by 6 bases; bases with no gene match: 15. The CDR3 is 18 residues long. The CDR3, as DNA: TGTGCCAGCAACCGACAAACGGACAGGGTTGGTTCCTACAATGAGCAGTTCTTC. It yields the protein CASNRQTDRVGSYNEQFF.

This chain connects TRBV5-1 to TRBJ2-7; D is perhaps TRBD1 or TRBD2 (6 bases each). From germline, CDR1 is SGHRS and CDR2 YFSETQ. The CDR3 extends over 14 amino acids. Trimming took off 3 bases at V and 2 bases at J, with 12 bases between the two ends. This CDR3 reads CASSWGATTYEQYF. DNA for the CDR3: TGCGCCAGCAGCTGGGGGGCTACGACCTACGAGCAGTACTTC.

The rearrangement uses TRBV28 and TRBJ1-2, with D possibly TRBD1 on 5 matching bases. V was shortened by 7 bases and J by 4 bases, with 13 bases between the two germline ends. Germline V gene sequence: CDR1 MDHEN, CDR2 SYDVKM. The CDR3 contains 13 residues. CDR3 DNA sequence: TGTGCCAGCATTCCGGGACTCCTCTATGGCTACACCTTC. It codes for CASIPGLLYGYTF.

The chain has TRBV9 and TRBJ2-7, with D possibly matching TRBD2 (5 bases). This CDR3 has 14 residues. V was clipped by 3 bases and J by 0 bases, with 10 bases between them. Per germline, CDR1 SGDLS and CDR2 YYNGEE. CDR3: CASSAARGSYEQYF. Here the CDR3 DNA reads TGTGCCAGCAGCGCAGCCCGGGGCTCCTACGAGCAGTACTTC.

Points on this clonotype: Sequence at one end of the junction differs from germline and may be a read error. The CDR3: CASSRTGTSGWSSCNEQFF. DNA of the CDR3: TGCGCCAGCAGCAGAACAGGGACTAGCGGGTGGAGCTCCTGCAATGAGCAGTTCTTC. The J gene is TRBJ2-1, the V gene TRBV5-1, with 12 positions matching TRBD2. This CDR3 region has 19 residues. Per germline, CDR1 SGHRS and CDR2 YFSETQ.

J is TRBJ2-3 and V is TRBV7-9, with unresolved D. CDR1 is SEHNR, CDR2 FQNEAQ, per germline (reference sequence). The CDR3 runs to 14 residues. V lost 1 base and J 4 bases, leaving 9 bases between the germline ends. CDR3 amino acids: CASSLELEADTQYF. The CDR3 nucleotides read TGTGCCAGCAGCTTAGAGCTAGAAGCAGATACGCAGTATTTT.

CDR3 sequence: CASSEWVGRTDTQYF. The CDR3, as DNA: TGTGCCAGCAGTGAATGGGTCGGTCGCACAGATACGCAGTATTTT. The chain carries TRBV6-1 and TRBJ2-3, with D unresolved. CDR1 is MNHNS and CDR2 is SASEGT in the germline V gene. The CDR3 runs 15 residues. V lost 2 bases and J 1 base, leaving 10 bases between the germline ends.

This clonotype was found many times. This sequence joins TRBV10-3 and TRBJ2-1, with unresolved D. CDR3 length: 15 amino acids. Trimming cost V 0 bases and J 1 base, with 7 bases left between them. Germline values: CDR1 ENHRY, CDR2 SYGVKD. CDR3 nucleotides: TGTGCCATCAGTGAGTCGGGCAGTTCCTACAATGAGCAGTTCTTC. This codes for CAISESGSSYNEQFF.